What follows are 22 T cell receptor beta chains derived from one specimen sequenced in a study of cytomegalovirus exposure and HLA in healthy donors. Both 60 Vbeta primers and 13 Jbeta primers went into the PCR. Here immunoSEQ multiplex PCR was the method, and the copy in TCRdb shows in-frame clones only, minus some. This repertoire shows about 170,000 clones, more than 75% found once; its top ten account for more than 2%. Sequenced material: PBMCs. These receptors all come from a young man in good health and CMV-seropositive.

The V and J genes are TRBV5-6 and TRBJ2-7, with a possible D match to TRBD2 (6 bases). Trimming took 4 bases from V and 3 from J, leaving 14 bases between them. CDR1 and CDR2 from the germline V gene are SGHDT and YYEEEE. CDR3 length: 14 residues. CDR3 bases: TGTGCCAGCAGCAACTGGGCGGGATTCTACGAGCAGTACTTC. It specifies CASSNWAGFYEQYF.

This chain joins TRBV5-4 and TRBJ2-7, with TRBD2 as a possible D gene (5 bases). The CDR3 length is 13 residues. Germline lookup yields CDR1 SGHNT and CDR2 YYREEE (reference sequence). Deletions cut 3 bases from V and 0 bases from J, with 7 bases between. The CDR3 nucleotides read TGTGCCAGCAGCTCGGGGTTCTCCTACGAGCAGTACTTC. As protein: CASSSGFSYEQYF.

This chain uses TRBV18 with TRBJ1-1, with 8 positions matching TRBD1. This CDR3 spans 16 amino acids. CDR1 KGHSH and CDR2 LQKENI come from the germline V gene. V lost 6 bases to trimming and J lost 2 bases; unmatched junction nucleotides: 11. CDR3 region: CASSPGQGLFNTEAFF. CDR3 nucleotides: TGTGCCAGCTCGCCAGGACAGGGCCTCTTTAACACTGAAGCTTTCTTT.

The chain combines TRBV5-1 with TRBJ2-3; D is possibly TRBD2 (7 bases). The CDR3 sequence is 18 residues long. The germline CDR1 and CDR2 sequences are SGHRS and YFSETQ. V was cut by 7 bases and J by 2 bases, with 26 bases left in between. In DNA, the CDR3 is TGCGCCAGCCAGGGACACCTGGATTGGGGGGGCCACACAGATACGCAGTATTTT. Translated: CASQGHLDWGGHTDTQYF. The full variable domain, rest sourced from reference TRBV5-1 and TRBJ2-3, is KAGVTQTPRYLIKTRGQQVTLSCSPISGHRSVSWYQQTPGQGLQFLFEYFSETQRNKGNFPGRFSGRQFSNSRSEMNVSTLELGDSALYLCASQGHLDWGGHTDTQYFGPGTRLTVL.

The V gene is TRBV7-2, the J gene TRBJ2-1; D perhaps matches TRBD2 (5 bases). The V gene's germline CDR1 is SGHTA and CDR2 FQGNSA. This CDR3 is built from 15 residues. With 4 bases removed from V and 0 bases from J, the gap between germline ends came to 10 bases. CDR3 bases: TGTGCCAGCAGCTCAGAAGGGAGCTCCTACAATGAGCAGTTCTTC. This sequence encodes CASSSEGSSYNEQFF.

This clone appeared a single time. The V call is TRBV27, the J call TRBJ1-1, with TRBD1 identical over 10 bases. J lost 0 bases, V lost 6 bases, and 4 bases had no gene match. The CDR3 is 15 residues long. Germline V gene sequence: CDR1 MNHEY, CDR2 SMNVEV (reference sequence). The CDR3 here is CASSSGTGVNTEAFF. Written as DNA, the CDR3 is TGTGCCAGCAGCTCCGGGACAGGGGTGAACACTGAAGCTTTCTTT.

This clone was seen a handful of times. J is TRBJ1-6 and V is TRBV7-2; D uncertain. Germline values: CDR1 SGHTA, CDR2 FQGNSA. Trimming took off 4 bases at V and 14 bases at J, with 18 bases between the two ends. CDR3 length: 14 residues. The CDR3 sequence: CASSSRQGSGSLHF. CDR3 coding DNA: TGTGCCAGCAGCTCCCGACAAGGGTCGGGGTCCCTCCACTTT.

CDR3 DNA sequence: TGTGCCAGCAGTGAAGCAGGCGGGGCAGATGGCTACACCTTC. Protein product: CASSEAGGADGYTF. The J gene is TRBJ1-2, the V gene TRBV6-1; TRBD1 is a possible D gene (5 bases). The germline V gene encodes CDR1 MNHNS and CDR2 SASEGT. The CDR3 sequence is 14 residues long. Trimming shortened V by 0 bases and J by 6 bases, and 11 bases separated the two germline ends.

The gene calls are TRBV12-5 and TRBJ2-7; 10 bases map to TRBD1. Germline V gene lookup returns CDR1 LGHNT and CDR2 FRNRAP. This CDR3 comprises 17 residues. Trimming at V came to 2 bases and at J to 4 bases, leaving 11 bases not matched to a gene. The CDR3 DNA follows: TGTGCTAGTGGTTTGATAAGAACCGGGACAGGGGCTTACGAGCAGTACTTC. Protein product: CASGLIRTGTGAYEQYF. The complete variable domain, with remaining parts taken from reference TRBV12-5 and TRBJ2-7, reads DARVTQTPRHKVTEMGQEVTMRCQPILGHNTVFWYRQTMMQGLELLAYFRNRAPLDDSGMPKDRFSAEMPDATLATLKIQPSEPRDSAVYFCASGLIRTGTGAYEQYFGPGTRLTVT.

The DNA for the CDR3 is TGTGCCAGCAGTGACCCAGGGGGCGCCTCCTACGAGCAGTACTTC. Its protein product is CASSDPGGASYEQYF. The chain employs TRBV25-1 and TRBJ2-7, with 8 bases matching TRBD1. Germline V gene sequence: CDR1 MGHDK, CDR2 SYGVNS. The CDR3 runs to 15 residues. Trimming took 3 bases from V and 0 from J; bases not matched to a gene: 4.

This chain connects TRBV7-2 to TRBJ2-1; D unclear. The CDR3 runs 12 residues. Germline loops: CDR1 SGHTA, CDR2 FQGNSA. V gave up 5 bases and J gave up 3 bases, with 5 bases separating them. The CDR3 nucleotides are TGTGCCAGCAGCCACAGCTACAATGAGCAGTTCTTC. Encoded protein: CASSHSYNEQFF.

This clone was recorded only once. The CDR3 loop is CASIGGLLNTEAFF. The CDR3 DNA follows: TGTGCCAGCATCGGGGGATTGCTGAACACTGAAGCTTTCTTT. The chain uses TRBV7-9 and TRBJ1-1; D perhaps matches TRBD1 (5 bases). V was clipped by 7 bases and J by 0 bases, with 12 bases between them. The CDR3 runs to 14 residues. CDR1 and CDR2 from the germline V gene are SEHNR and FQNEAQ (reference sequence).

This chain links TRBV2 with TRBJ2-1; TRBD2 aligns across 15 bases. The V and J ends lost 6 bases and 4 bases, in that order; junction bases with no gene match: 7. CDR1 and CDR2 (germline): SNHLY, FYNNEI. CDR3 length equals 17 residues. The CDR3 loop is CASSGLAGGPKYNEQFF. As DNA, the CDR3 is TGTGCCAGCAGCGGACTAGCGGGGGGGCCTAAATACAATGAGCAGTTCTTC.

This sequence joins TRBV19 and TRBJ1-1, with 9 bases aligning to TRBD1. The CDR3 totals 17 residues. Germline lookup yields CDR1 LNHDA and CDR2 SQIVND (reference sequence). Trimming at V came to 5 bases and at J to 0 bases, leaving 10 bases not matched to a gene. CDR3 bases: TGTGCCAGTAGTGTCCTTGGGACAGGGTCTTTGAACACTGAAGCTTTCTTT. Protein: CASSVLGTGSLNTEAFF.

The V call is TRBV6-1, the J call TRBJ1-1; D is unclear. Trimming removed 7 bases from V and 3 bases from J, with 15 bases in between. The germline gives CDR1 MNHNS, CDR2 SASEGT. CDR3 length equals 14 residues. CDR3 sequence (DNA): TGTGCCAGCACTCCGACCCTCCGGGACACTGAAGCTTTCTTT. It is translated as CASTPTLRDTEAFF.

This chain uses TRBV9 with TRBJ2-3, with 8 bases that match TRBD1. V gave up 3 bases and J gave up 3 bases; unmatched junction bases: 6. CDR3 length: 15 residues. Germline lookup yields CDR1 SGDLS and CDR2 YYNGEE. The CDR3 sequence: CASSDDRGSTDTQYF. CDR3 nucleotides: TGTGCCAGCAGCGATGACAGGGGATCTACAGATACGCAGTATTTT.

V gene TRBV21-1 combines with J gene TRBJ1-4; the listed D gene, TRBD1, was not tested against the DNA. TRBV21-1 is an annotated pseudogene. The CDR3 contains 17 residues. CDR3 loop: CASSKKQKGQAEEKLFF. The CDR3 DNA is TGTGCCAGCAGCAAAAAGCAAAAAGGACAGGCAGAGGAAAAACTGTTTTTT.

The V call is TRBV7-9, the J call TRBJ1-2; D ambiguous. The CDR3 contains 15 residues. V was clipped by 3 bases and J by 6 bases, with 17 bases between them. In germline, CDR1 is SEHNR, CDR2 FQNEAQ (reference sequence). The CDR3 here is CASSFSPDSLNGYTF. The CDR3 bases are TGTGCCAGCAGCTTCTCCCCTGACTCATTGAATGGCTACACCTTC.

CDR3 sequence: CASLDNEKLFF. CDR3 DNA sequence: TGTGCCAGTTTAGATAATGAAAAACTGTTTTTT. The genes are TRBV28 and TRBJ1-4, with D unresolved. The germline V gene has CDR1 MDHEN and CDR2 SYDVKM. Trimming left V 9 bases short and J 4 bases short, with 6 bases between. The length of the CDR3 is 11 residues.

Of note for this clone: A read error may account for a junction end that differs from germline. The V and J genes are TRBV19 and TRBJ2-4, with D possibly matching TRBD1 (5 bases). Germline V gives CDR1 LNHDA, CDR2 SQIVND (reference sequence). The CDR3 consists of 12 residues. The CDR3: CASSLDRYIQYF. As DNA, the CDR3 is TGTGCCAGTAGTCTAGACAGATACATTCAGTACTTC.

This sequence joins TRBV5-1 and TRBJ2-5; 8 bases agree with TRBD2. The length of the CDR3 is 16 residues. Germline values: CDR1 SGHRS, CDR2 YFSETQ. J gave up 5 bases and V 0 bases, and 9 bases lay outside the gene matches. The DNA for the CDR3 is TGCGCCAGCAGCTTGGCCGGTCCGGGGGGGGCTGAGACCCAGTACTTC. This codes for CASSLAGPGGAETQYF.

This chain uses TRBV6-5 with TRBJ1-6; D is perhaps TRBD1 (6 bases). Trimming shortened V by 6 bases and J by 13 bases, and 19 bases separated the two germline ends. The CDR3 length is 14 residues. CDR1 is MNHEY and CDR2 is SVGAGI in the germline V gene. The CDR3 DNA follows: TGTGCCAGCAGCCCTCGAGCAGGGGCCCCCCCCCTCCACTTT. This codes for CASSPRAGAPPLHF.